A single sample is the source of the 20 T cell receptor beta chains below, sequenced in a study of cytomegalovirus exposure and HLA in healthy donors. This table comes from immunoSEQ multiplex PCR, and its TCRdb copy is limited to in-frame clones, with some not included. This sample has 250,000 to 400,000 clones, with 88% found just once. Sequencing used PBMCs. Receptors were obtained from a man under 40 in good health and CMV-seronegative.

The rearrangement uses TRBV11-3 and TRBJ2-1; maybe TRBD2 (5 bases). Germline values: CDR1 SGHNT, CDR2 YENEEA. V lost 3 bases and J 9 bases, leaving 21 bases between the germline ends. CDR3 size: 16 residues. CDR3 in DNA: TGTGCCAGCAGCTTTCGTGGATCGGGCCCCCGGGGTGAGCAGTTCTTC. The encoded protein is CASSFRGSGPRGEQFF.

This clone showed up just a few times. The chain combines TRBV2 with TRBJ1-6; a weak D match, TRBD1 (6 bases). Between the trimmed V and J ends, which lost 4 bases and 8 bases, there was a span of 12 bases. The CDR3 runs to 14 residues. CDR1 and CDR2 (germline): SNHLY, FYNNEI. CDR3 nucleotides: TGTGCCAGCAGTGTCCGGGACAACGATTCACCCCTCCACTTT. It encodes CASSVRDNDSPLHF.

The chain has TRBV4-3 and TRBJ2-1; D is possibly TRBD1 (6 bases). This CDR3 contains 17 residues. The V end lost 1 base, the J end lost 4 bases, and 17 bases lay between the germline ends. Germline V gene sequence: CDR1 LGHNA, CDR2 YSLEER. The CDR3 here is CASSQAADRSRYNEQFF. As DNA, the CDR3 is TGCGCCAGCAGCCAAGCCGCAGACAGGAGTCGGTACAATGAGCAGTTCTTC.

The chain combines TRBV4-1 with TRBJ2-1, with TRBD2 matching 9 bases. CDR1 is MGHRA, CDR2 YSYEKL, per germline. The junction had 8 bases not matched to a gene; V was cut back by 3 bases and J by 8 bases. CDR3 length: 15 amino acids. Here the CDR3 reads CASSHPAGGRDEQFF. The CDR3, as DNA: TGCGCCAGCAGCCACCCAGCGGGGGGACGAGATGAGCAGTTCTTC.

The CDR3 reads CASSQTGFTDTQYF. Written as DNA, the CDR3 is TGTGCCAGCAGCCAAACAGGATTCACAGATACGCAGTATTTT. This chain links TRBV16 with TRBJ2-3, with D maybe TRBD1 (5 bases). The V gene lost 2 bases and the J gene lost 2 bases, with 8 bases spanning the gap. CDR1 is KGHSY and CDR2 is FQNENV in the germline V gene. The CDR3 runs 14 residues.

This chain's CDR3 is CASSLRGARGYTF. CDR3 in DNA: TGTGCCAGCAGCTTGCGGGGGGCTAGGGGCTACACCTTC. The chain is built from TRBV5-6 and TRBJ1-2, with D tentatively TRBD1 (6 bases). There are 13 residues in the CDR3. The V gene's germline CDR1 is SGHDT and CDR2 YYEEEE. V dropped 1 base and J dropped 8 bases, with 12 bases sitting between them. Complete variable domain (other parts from reference TRBV5-6 and TRBJ1-2): DAGVTQSPTHLIKTRGQQVTLRCSPKSGHDTVSWYQQALGQGPQFIFQYYEEEERQRGNFPDRFSGHQFPNYSSELNVNALLLGDSALYLCASSLRGARGYTFGSGTRLTVV.

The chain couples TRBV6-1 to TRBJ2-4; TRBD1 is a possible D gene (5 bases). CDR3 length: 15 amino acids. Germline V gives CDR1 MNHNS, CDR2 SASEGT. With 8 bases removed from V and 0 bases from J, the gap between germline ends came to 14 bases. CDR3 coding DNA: TGTGCCAGCCTGCAGGGATCGACAGCCAAAAACATTCAGTACTTC. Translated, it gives CASLQGSTAKNIQYF.

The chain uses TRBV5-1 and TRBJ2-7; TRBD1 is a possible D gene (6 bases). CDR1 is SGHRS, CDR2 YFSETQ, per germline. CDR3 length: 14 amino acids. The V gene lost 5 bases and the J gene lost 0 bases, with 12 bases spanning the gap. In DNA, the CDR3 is TGCGCCAGCAGGGGCGACAGGTTCTCCTACGAGCAGTACTTC. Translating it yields CASRGDRFSYEQYF.

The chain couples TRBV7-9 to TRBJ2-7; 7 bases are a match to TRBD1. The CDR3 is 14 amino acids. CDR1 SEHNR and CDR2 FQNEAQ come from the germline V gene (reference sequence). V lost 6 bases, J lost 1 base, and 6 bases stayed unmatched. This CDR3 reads CASSLDRSSYEQYF. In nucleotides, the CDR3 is TGTGCCAGCAGTCTGGACAGGAGTTCCTACGAGCAGTACTTC.

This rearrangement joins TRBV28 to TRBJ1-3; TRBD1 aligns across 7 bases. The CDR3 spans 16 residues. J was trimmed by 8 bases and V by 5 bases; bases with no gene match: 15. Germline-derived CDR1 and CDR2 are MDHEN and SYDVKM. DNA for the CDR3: TGTGCCAGCAGTCCACCCGGCAGACAGGGTCGAGACACCATATATTTT. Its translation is CASSPPGRQGRDTIYF. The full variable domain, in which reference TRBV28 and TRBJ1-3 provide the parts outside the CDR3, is DVKVTQSSRYLVKRTGEKVFLECVQDMDHENMFWYRQDPGLGLRLIYFSYDVKMKEKGDIPEGYSVSREKKERFSLILESASTNQTSMYLCASSPPGRQGRDTIYFGEGSWLTVV.

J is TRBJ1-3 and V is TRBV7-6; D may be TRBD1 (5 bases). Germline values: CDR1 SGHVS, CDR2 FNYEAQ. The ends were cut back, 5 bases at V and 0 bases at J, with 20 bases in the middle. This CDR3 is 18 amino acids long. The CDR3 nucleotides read TGTGCCAGCAGCATCTTGGGCCATGGGGCCCACTCTGGAAACACCATATATTTT. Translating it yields CASSILGHGAHSGNTIYF.

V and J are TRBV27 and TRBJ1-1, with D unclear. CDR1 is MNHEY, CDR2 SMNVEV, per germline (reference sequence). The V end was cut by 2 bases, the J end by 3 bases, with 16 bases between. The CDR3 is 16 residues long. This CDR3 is CASSLKGNGRYTEAFF. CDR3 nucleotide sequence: TGTGCCAGCAGTTTAAAAGGAAACGGGAGATACACTGAAGCTTTCTTT.

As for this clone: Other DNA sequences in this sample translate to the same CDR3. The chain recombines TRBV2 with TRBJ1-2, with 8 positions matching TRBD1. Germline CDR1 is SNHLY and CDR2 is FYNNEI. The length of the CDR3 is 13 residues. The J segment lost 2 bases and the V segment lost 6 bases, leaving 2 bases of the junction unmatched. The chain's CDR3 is CASRDRANYGYTF. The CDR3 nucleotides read TGTGCCAGCAGGGACAGGGCGAACTATGGCTACACCTTC.

The CDR3 sequence is CASSPKGQGGEQYF. The CDR3 DNA reads TGTGCCAGCAGTCCCAAGGGACAGGGTGGCGAGCAGTACTTC. V and J are TRBV27 and TRBJ2-7; TRBD1 aligns across 9 bases. CDR1 is MNHEY, CDR2 SMNVEV, per germline (reference sequence). Trimming cost V 5 bases and J 6 bases; bases outside gene matches: 8. CDR3 length: 14 residues.

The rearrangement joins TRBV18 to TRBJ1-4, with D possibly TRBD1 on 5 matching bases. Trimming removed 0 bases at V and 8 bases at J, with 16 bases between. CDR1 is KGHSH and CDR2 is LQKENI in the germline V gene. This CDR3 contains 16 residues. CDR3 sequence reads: CASSPPPGGGEEKLFF. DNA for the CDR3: TGTGCCAGCTCACCACCGCCCGGCGGAGGGGAGGAAAAACTGTTTTTT. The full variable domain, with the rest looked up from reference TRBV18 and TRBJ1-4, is NAGVMQNPRHLVRRRGQEARLRCSPMKGHSHVYWYRQLPEEGLKFMVYLQKENIIDESGMPKERFSAEFPKEGPSILRIQQVVRGDSAAYFCASSPPPGGGEEKLFFGSGTQLSVL.

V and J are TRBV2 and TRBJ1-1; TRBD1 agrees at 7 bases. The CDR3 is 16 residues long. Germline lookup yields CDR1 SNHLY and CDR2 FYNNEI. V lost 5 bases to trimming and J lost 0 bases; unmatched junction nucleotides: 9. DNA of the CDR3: TGTGCCAGCAGTACGCCAATACAGGGGATGAACACTGAAGCTTTCTTT. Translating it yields CASSTPIQGMNTEAFF. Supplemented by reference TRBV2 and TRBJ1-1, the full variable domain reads EPEVTQTPSHQVTQMGQEVILRCVPISNHLYFYWYRQILGQKVEFLVSFYNNEISEKSEIFDDQFSVERPDGSNFTLKIRSTKLEDSAMYFCASSTPIQGMNTEAFFGQGTRLTVV.

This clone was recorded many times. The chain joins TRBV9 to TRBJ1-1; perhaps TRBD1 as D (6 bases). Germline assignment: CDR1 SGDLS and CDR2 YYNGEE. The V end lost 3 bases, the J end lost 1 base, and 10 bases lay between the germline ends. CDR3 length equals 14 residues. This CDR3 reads CASSGQVGNTEAFF. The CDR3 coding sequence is TGTGCCAGCAGCGGACAGGTTGGGAACACTGAAGCTTTCTTT.

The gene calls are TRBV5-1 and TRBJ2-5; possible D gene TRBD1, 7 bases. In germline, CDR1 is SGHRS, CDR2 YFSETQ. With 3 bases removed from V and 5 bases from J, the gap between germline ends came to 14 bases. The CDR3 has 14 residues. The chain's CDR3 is CASSYDRAGETQYF. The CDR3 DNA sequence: TGCGCCAGCAGCTACGACAGGGCGGGGGAGACCCAGTACTTC.

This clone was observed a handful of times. CDR3 amino acids: CASSRTGIIHEQYF. DNA for the CDR3: TGTGCCAGCAGCCGGACAGGGATCATCCACGAGCAGTACTTC. V and J are TRBV27 and TRBJ2-7; the match to TRBD1 covers 8 bases. Germline values: CDR1 MNHEY, CDR2 SMNVEV (reference sequence). The CDR3 is made up of 14 amino acids. V was pared by 6 bases and J by 5 bases, with 9 bases of the junction left unmatched.

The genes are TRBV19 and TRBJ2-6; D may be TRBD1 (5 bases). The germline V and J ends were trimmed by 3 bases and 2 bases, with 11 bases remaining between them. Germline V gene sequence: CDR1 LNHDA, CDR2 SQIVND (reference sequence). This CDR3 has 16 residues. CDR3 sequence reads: CASSMKTVAGANVLTF. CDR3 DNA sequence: TGTGCCAGTAGTATGAAGACAGTTGCTGGGGCCAACGTCCTGACTTTC.